These T cell receptor beta chains were read from a single sample in a study of blood T cell repertoires in COVID-19. Produced via immunoSEQ multiplex PCR; TCRdb's table is partial and in-frame only. The sample consists of 300,000 to 400,000 clones, 70% to 90% of them appearing once. The sequencing input was PBMCs or T cells enriched from blood (not recorded which). These receptors were obtained from a woman aged 25 to 39 with acute COVID-19. Both conserved end residues are part of each CDR3. The order of the fields is J gene, V gene, clone size, D gene, CDR3 DNA, CDR3 protein. A D gene is named only where the DNA matches it firmly. A clone size is listed for some rows: how often the clone was seen (once, few, many), or a class if it is expanded.

J gene: TRBJ1-1
V gene: TRBV19
clone size: NA
D gene: NA
CDR3 DNA: TGTGCCAGTACCATTCGGCAGGGGTGGGGCACTGAAGCTTTCTTT
CDR3 protein: CASTIRQGWGTEAFF

J gene: TRBJ1-1
V gene: TRBV18
clone size: NA
D gene: NA
CDR3 DNA: TGTGCCAGCTCACTACAGGGTCGGGACACTGAAGCTTTCTTT
CDR3 protein: CASSLQGRDTEAFF

J gene: TRBJ2-5
V gene: TRBV19
clone size: once
D gene: TRBD2
CDR3 DNA: TGTGCCAGTGCCGGGACTAGCGGGGGGAAAGAGACCCAGTACTTC
CDR3 protein: CASAGTSGGKETQYF

J gene: TRBJ2-7
V gene: TRBV5-4
clone size: NA
D gene: TRBD1
CDR3 DNA: TGTGCCAGCAGCTCCGGGACAGGGACCTACGAGCAGTACTTC
CDR3 protein: CASSSGTGTYEQYF

J gene: TRBJ2-1
V gene: TRBV6-2/TRBV6-3
clone size: NA
D gene: TRBD2
CDR3 DNA: TGTGCCAGCAGTTACCAGAGGACTAGCGGGGGGGACAATGAGCAGTTCTTC
CDR3 protein: CASSYQRTSGGDNEQFF

J gene: TRBJ1-2
V gene: TRBV10-3
clone size: NA
D gene: NA
CDR3 DNA: TGTGCCATCAGTGGCGGACAGTTCTATGGCTACACCTTC
CDR3 protein: CAISGGQFYGYTF

J gene: TRBJ2-1
V gene: TRBV30
clone size: NA
D gene: NA
CDR3 DNA: TGTGCCTGGATGAGACAGGTCGCCTCCTACAATGAGCAGTTCTTC
CDR3 protein: CAWMRQVASYNEQFF

J gene: TRBJ2-7
V gene: TRBV10-3
clone size: few
D gene: NA
CDR3 DNA: TGTGCCATCAGTGAGTCGGGGGCACGCGAGCAGTACTTC
CDR3 protein: CAISESGAREQYF

J gene: TRBJ1-4
V gene: TRBV10-3
clone size: once
D gene: NA
CDR3 DNA: TGTGCCATCAGTGAGACGGACAGTAATGAAAAACTGTTTTTT
CDR3 protein: CAISETDSNEKLFF

J gene: TRBJ1-5
V gene: TRBV28
clone size: once
D gene: NA
CDR3 DNA: TGTGCCAGCAGTTTTAATCCAGGGCTTAGCAATCAGCCCCAGCATTTT
CDR3 protein: CASSFNPGLSNQPQHF

J gene: TRBJ1-4
V gene: TRBV7-6
clone size: NA
D gene: TRBD1
CDR3 DNA: TGTGCCAGCAGCTCCCAGGGGGGCCCTAATGAAAAACTGTTTTTT
CDR3 protein: CASSSQGGPNEKLFF

J gene: TRBJ2-1
V gene: TRBV6-5
clone size: NA
D gene: TRBD1
CDR3 DNA: TGTGCCAGCAAGAGGGGGCCGAACAATGAGCAGTTCTTC
CDR3 protein: CASKRGPNNEQFF

J gene: TRBJ1-5
V gene: TRBV21-1
clone size: few
D gene: NA
CDR3 DNA: TGTGCCAGCAGCAAGCCTACAACGCCCGGGACAGTAAATCAGCCCCAGCATTTT
CDR3 protein: CASSKPTTPGTVNQPQHF

J gene: TRBJ1-2
V gene: TRBV5-1
clone size: NA
D gene: TRBD1
CDR3 DNA: TGCGCCAGCAGCTTGGGGGACAGTTCTAACTATGGCTACACCTTC
CDR3 protein: CASSLGDSSNYGYTF

J gene: TRBJ1-2
V gene: TRBV9
clone size: NA
D gene: NA
CDR3 DNA: TGTGCCAGCAGCGTAGCAGGGAATGCTAACTATGGCTACACCTTC
CDR3 protein: CASSVAGNANYGYTF

J gene: TRBJ1-2
V gene: TRBV5-4
clone size: NA
D gene: TRBD1
CDR3 DNA: TGTGCCAGCAGCCTAGTCCCGGGACAGGGGAAGGTAAACTATGGCTACACCTTC
CDR3 protein: CASSLVPGQGKVNYGYTF

J gene: TRBJ1-2
V gene: TRBV30
clone size: NA
D gene: NA
CDR3 DNA: TGTGCCTGGAGTGTCGGGGGGGCCCCGGGGGGCTACACCTTC
CDR3 protein: CAWSVGGAPGGYTF

J gene: TRBJ2-7
V gene: TRBV7-2
clone size: NA
D gene: TRBD2
CDR3 DNA: TGTGCCAGCAGCTTACAGACTAGCGGGGGATACTACGAGCAGTACTTC
CDR3 protein: CASSLQTSGGYYEQYF

J gene: TRBJ1-5
V gene: TRBV30
clone size: NA
D gene: TRBD1
CDR3 DNA: TGTGCCTGGAGTGCCCGGGACAGGGGGGGTCAGCCCCAGCATTTT
CDR3 protein: CAWSARDRGGQPQHF

J gene: TRBJ2-3
V gene: TRBV19
clone size: NA
D gene: NA
CDR3 DNA: TGTGCCAGTAGTATCCGACAGAAAAGCACAGATACGCAGTATTTT
CDR3 protein: CASSIRQKSTDTQYF

J gene: TRBJ1-1
V gene: TRBV3-1/TRBV3-2
clone size: once
D gene: NA
CDR3 DNA: TGTGCCAGCACCCCGTTCCGGGGGACTGAAGCTTTCTTT
CDR3 protein: CASTPFRGTEAFF

J gene: TRBJ1-3
V gene: TRBV12-3/TRBV12-4
clone size: NA
D gene: NA
CDR3 DNA: TGTGCCAGCAGTCCTCTCTCTGGAAACACCATATATTTT
CDR3 protein: CASSPLSGNTIYF

J gene: TRBJ1-2
V gene: TRBV6-1
clone size: NA
D gene: TRBD1
CDR3 DNA: TGTGCCAGCAGTGAATACCGGACAGGCTATGGCTACACCTTC
CDR3 protein: CASSEYRTGYGYTF

J gene: TRBJ2-7
V gene: TRBV11-2
clone size: NA
D gene: NA
CDR3 DNA: TGTGCCAGCAGCTTAGTAACGCAGGGCGGCGAGCAGTACTTC
CDR3 protein: CASSLVTQGGEQYF

J gene: TRBJ2-5
V gene: TRBV4-1
clone size: NA
D gene: NA
CDR3 DNA: TGCGCCAGCAGCCAGGAAATCGGGGCCCGGGGGAGGGAGACCCAGTACTTC
CDR3 protein: CASSQEIGARGRETQYF

J gene: TRBJ1-5
V gene: TRBV5-1
clone size: NA
D gene: NA
CDR3 DNA: TGCGCCAGCAGCTTAGACAGTAGAAATCAGCCCCAGCATTTT
CDR3 protein: CASSLDSRNQPQHF

J gene: TRBJ1-2
V gene: TRBV3-1/TRBV3-2
clone size: NA
D gene: NA
CDR3 DNA: TGTGCCAGCAGCCCCCTCGGCTCAGGGCACTATGGCTACACCTTC
CDR3 protein: CASSPLGSGHYGYTF

J gene: TRBJ1-5
V gene: TRBV9
clone size: NA
D gene: NA
CDR3 DNA: TGTGCCAGCAGCGCCCCCGGGGGGCGCCGGCCCGATAGCAATCAGCCCCAGCATTTT
CDR3 protein: CASSAPGGRRPDSNQPQHF

J gene: TRBJ1-3
V gene: TRBV2
clone size: few
D gene: NA
CDR3 DNA: TGTGCCAGCAGTGTGTGGACTTCGGGAAACACCATATATTTT
CDR3 protein: CASSVWTSGNTIYF

J gene: TRBJ2-1
V gene: TRBV15
clone size: NA
D gene: NA
CDR3 DNA: TGTGCCACCAGCCTACGAGGTCTTGAGCAGTTCTTC
CDR3 protein: CATSLRGLEQFF

J gene: TRBJ2-6
V gene: TRBV30
clone size: NA
D gene: NA
CDR3 DNA: TGTGCCTGGAGTGGGGACATGTTGACCAACGTCCTGACTTTC
CDR3 protein: CAWSGDMLTNVLTF

J gene: TRBJ1-2
V gene: TRBV19
clone size: once
D gene: TRBD1
CDR3 DNA: TGTGCCAGTAGTATGACCACGGGACAGGCTGGCTACACCTTC
CDR3 protein: CASSMTTGQAGYTF

J gene: TRBJ1-1
V gene: TRBV7-9
clone size: NA
D gene: NA
CDR3 DNA: TGTGCCAGCAGCTTAGTCGGGGTACGGACTGAAGCTTTCTTT
CDR3 protein: CASSLVGVRTEAFF

J gene: TRBJ2-3
V gene: TRBV7-2
clone size: NA
D gene: TRBD2
CDR3 DNA: TGTGCCAGCAGCTTCCCCCGGGGGGGAACGACAGATACGCAGTATTTT
CDR3 protein: CASSFPRGGTTDTQYF

J gene: TRBJ2-1
V gene: TRBV7-2
clone size: NA
D gene: TRBD2
CDR3 DNA: TGTGCCAGCAGCGCGCAGACTAGCGGGGGGGCAAATGAGCAGTTCTTC
CDR3 protein: CASSAQTSGGANEQFF

J gene: TRBJ1-6
V gene: TRBV6-5
clone size: NA
D gene: NA
CDR3 DNA: TGTGCCAGCAGTTTGGCACGTTATAATTCACCCCTCCACTTT
CDR3 protein: CASSLARYNSPLHF

J gene: TRBJ2-1
V gene: TRBV11-3
clone size: NA
D gene: NA
CDR3 DNA: TGTGCCAGCAGCTTACAGGGTAGTTTCTACAATGAGCAGTTCTTC
CDR3 protein: CASSLQGSFYNEQFF

J gene: TRBJ1-1
V gene: TRBV5-1
clone size: NA
D gene: NA
CDR3 DNA: TGCGCCAGCAGAAACGCCGGGGCAGGGGTTTACACTGAAGCTTTCTTT
CDR3 protein: CASRNAGAGVYTEAFF

J gene: TRBJ1-3
V gene: TRBV10-3
clone size: NA
D gene: NA
CDR3 DNA: TGTGCCATCAGGGGCACAGGGCTTGGAAACACCATATATTTT
CDR3 protein: CAIRGTGLGNTIYF

J gene: TRBJ1-2
V gene: TRBV12-3/TRBV12-4
clone size: NA
D gene: NA
CDR3 DNA: TGTGCCAGCAGGAAGGGGATATACTATGGCTACACCTTC
CDR3 protein: CASRKGIYYGYTF

J gene: TRBJ2-1
V gene: TRBV5-5
clone size: NA
D gene: NA
CDR3 DNA: TGTGCCAGCAGCTTATTCAACAGCCTCAATGAGCAGTTCTTC
CDR3 protein: CASSLFNSLNEQFF

J gene: TRBJ1-1
V gene: TRBV10-1
clone size: few
D gene: TRBD1
CDR3 DNA: TGCGCCAGCAGTGGGACAGGGGGGTCGTTCACTGAAGCTTTCTTT
CDR3 protein: CASSGTGGSFTEAFF

J gene: TRBJ1-2
V gene: TRBV18
clone size: NA
D gene: NA
CDR3 DNA: TGTGCCAGCTCACCAAACACCGATGGCTACACCTTC
CDR3 protein: CASSPNTDGYTF